This TCR beta chain was captured by sequencing in a study of cytomegalovirus exposure and HLA in healthy donors. Study results and caveats: Most TCR sequences were uncommon, yet certain public TCRs appeared in many donors. Clusters of TCRs from the first cohort tended to co-occur in the 100 to 150 validation repertoires (as a later analysis found). According to reports, the classifier identified cytomegalovirus status with high specificity and sensitivity. Associated with cytomegalovirus, according to the listing, were some 180 TCR beta chains.

Produced via immunoSEQ multiplex PCR; TCRdb's table is partial and in-frame only. This table has around 300,000 clones, approximately 90% appearing once. The V and J ends lost 3 bases and 3 bases, in that order; junction bases with no gene match: 3. The CDR3 covers 15 residues. Germline V gives CDR1 MNHEY, CDR2 SMNVEV (reference sequence). With regard to this clone: The antigen remains undetermined.

Sample: PBMCs. This receptor was identified in a woman under 40 in good health and CMV-seropositive. This chain connects TRBV27 to TRBJ2-7; TRBD2 agrees at 12 bases. DNA for the CDR3: TGTGCCAGCAGTTTTAAGGGACTAGCGGGCTACGAGCAGTACTTC. It is translated as CASSFKGLAGYEQYF.